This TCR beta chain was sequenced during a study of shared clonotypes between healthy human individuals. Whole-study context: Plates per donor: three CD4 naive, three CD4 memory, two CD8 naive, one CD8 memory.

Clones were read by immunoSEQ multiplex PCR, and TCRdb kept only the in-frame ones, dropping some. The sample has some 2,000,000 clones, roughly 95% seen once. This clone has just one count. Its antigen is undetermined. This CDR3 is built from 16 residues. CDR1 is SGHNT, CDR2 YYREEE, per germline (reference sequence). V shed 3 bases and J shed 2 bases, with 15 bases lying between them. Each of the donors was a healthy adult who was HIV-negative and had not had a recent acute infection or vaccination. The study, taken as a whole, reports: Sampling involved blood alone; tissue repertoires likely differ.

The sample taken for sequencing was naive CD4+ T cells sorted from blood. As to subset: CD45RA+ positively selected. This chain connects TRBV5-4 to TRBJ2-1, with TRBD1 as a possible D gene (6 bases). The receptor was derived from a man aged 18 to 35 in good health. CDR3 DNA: TGTGCCAGCAGCTCGACAGGTCGTGCAACCTACAATGAGCAGTTCTTC. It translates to CASSSTGRATYNEQFF.